This T cell receptor beta chain was sequenced for a study of patients and donors after allogeneic stem cell transplantation. In TCRdb, the RT-PCR reads were re-called with MiXCR into one record per CDR3 protein. Among around 150,000 distinct CDR3 sequences listed, about 32% were seen once. This clonotype was recorded a few times. The sequenced material came from blood, either unsorted or a sorted T cell fraction (not recorded which). The receptor's source is a human donor who was either an allogeneic HSCT recipient or a stem cell or donor lymphocyte infusion donor (not recorded which). It is not recorded whose cells these are; they may come from a transplant donor.

CDR3 bases: TGTGCCAGCCGGGTGGGTCATACGCAGTATTTT. Its protein is CASRVGHTQYF. This chain joins TRBV6-4 and TRBJ2-3; D is unclear. The CDR3 consists of 11 residues. Looked up from germline, CDR1 is MRHNA and CDR2 is SNTAGT. V lost 8 bases to trimming and J lost 7 bases, with 10 bases between them.